The clone carrying this T cell receptor (beta chain) was detected a few times. The CDR3 is 15 residues long. Trimming removed 5 bases from V and 3 bases from J; junction bases left unmatched: 6. This entry comes from a study of metastatic and nonmetastatic thyroid tumors. Using MiXCR, TCRdb reanalyzed the PCR reads. The sample has just under 4,000 clones; under 40% are singletons. The entire patient cohort was treatment-naive prior to thyroid surgery. The receptor was derived from a female donor with papillary thyroid cancer or a benign thyroid nodule (not recorded which). Some clones in this sample may be carry-over from other donors' samples. This sequence joins TRBV12-3 or TRBV12-4 and TRBJ2-3, with TRBD2 matching 9 bases. Input material: adjacent normal tissue. The CDR3 region is CASSLGLASTDTQYF. The CDR3 DNA follows: TGTGCCAGCAGTCTCGGACTAGCGTCTACAGATACGCAGTATTTT.